This entry concerns a single T cell receptor beta chain. The target antigen is unknown. These data originate in a study of shared clonotypes between healthy human individuals. Overall study findings and caveats: Naive subsets usually exceeded memory subsets in estimated richness.

From germline, CDR1 is SGHRS and CDR2 YFSETQ. Between the trimmed V and J ends, which lost 0 bases and 7 bases, there was a span of 14 bases. This CDR3 has 15 residues. Sequencing was performed with immunoSEQ multiplex PCR; in TCRdb, only in-frame clones are kept and a portion is missing. This sample has over 850,000 clones, with 75% to 85% found just once. V is TRBV5-1 and J is TRBJ2-1, with D possibly matching TRBD2 (6 bases). Input material: memory CD4+ T cells from PBMCs. The subset denotes: CD45RA-negative fraction. The source of this sequence is a man between 18 and 29 years old in good health. Some clones in this sample may be carry-over from other donors' samples. The CDR3 DNA reads as TGCGCCAGCAGCTTGGTTGCGGGGTCTGAGAATGAGCAGTTCTTC. This sequence encodes CASSLVAGSENEQFF.